These 9 T cell receptor beta chains came from one sample sequenced in a study of OX40 agonist ivuxolimab in advanced cancers. The data were produced by immunoSEQ multiplex PCR, yet TCRdb's version contains in-frame clones alone and is incomplete. Here the sample spans 71,000 or so clones, roughly nine tenths being singletons. This specimen consisted of CD4+ or CD8+ T cells sorted from blood, obtained in a trial of the OX40 agonist ivuxolimab. Source of these receptors: an adult with an advanced solid tumor such as melanoma, head and neck, liver or kidney cancer.

This chain connects TRBV5-8 to TRBJ1-4; a possible D gene is TRBD1 (5 bases). The germline gives CDR1 SGHTS, CDR2 YDEGEE. The CDR3 consists of 18 residues. Trimming cost V 5 bases and J 3 bases, with 23 bases left between them. The CDR3 nucleotides read TGTGCCAGCAGACCGCAAATTCGGGGCTGGGGGTCTAATGAAAAACTGTTTTTT. Encoded protein: CASRPQIRGWGSNEKLFF.

The DNA of the CDR3 is TGTGCCAGCGGGGGACTCCGGGGCCTCACAGATACGCAGTATTTT. Residues: CASGGLRGLTDTQYF. The V and J genes are TRBV7-9 and TRBJ2-3, with D possibly TRBD2 on 6 matching bases. This CDR3 region has 15 residues. V gave up 8 bases and J gave up 2 bases, with 17 bases separating them. Germline V gene lookup returns CDR1 SEHNR and CDR2 FQNEAQ (reference sequence).

This chain uses TRBV7-2 with TRBJ2-3; TRBD1 matches 7 bases. The ends lost 4 bases at V and 2 bases at J; junction bases unmatched: 3. The germline V gene encodes CDR1 SGHTA and CDR2 FQGNSA. This CDR3 region has 14 residues. The DNA for the CDR3 is TGTGCCAGCAGCTCCGGACAGGTCACAGATACGCAGTATTTT. Translation: CASSSGQVTDTQYF.

The rearrangement joins TRBV28 to TRBJ2-7; TRBD1 agrees at 12 bases. Germline values: CDR1 MDHEN, CDR2 SYDVKM. CDR3 length: 15 residues. With V trimmed by 5 bases and J by 6 bases, 8 bases remained unmatched. The CDR3 here is CASSAVGQGAGEQYF. Here the CDR3 DNA reads TGTGCCAGCAGTGCAGTGGGACAGGGGGCCGGCGAGCAGTACTTC.

CDR3 loop: CASSFSGGPDEQYF. CDR3 nucleotide sequence: TGTGCCAGCAGCTTTAGCGGGGGGCCGGACGAGCAGTACTTC. The gene calls are TRBV7-2 and TRBJ2-7, with 10 bases identical to TRBD2. CDR1 and CDR2 (germline): SGHTA, FQGNSA. The CDR3 totals 14 residues. Losses at the gene ends were 3 bases for V and 5 bases for J; bases not matched to a gene: 4.

CDR3: CASRTEGGVAREQYF. The DNA of the CDR3 is TGTGCCAGCAGGACTGAAGGGGGTGTTGCGAGAGAGCAGTACTTC. J is TRBJ2-7 and V is TRBV6-5, with TRBD1 as a possible D gene (6 bases). V dropped 6 bases and J dropped 7 bases, with 22 bases sitting between them. Germline loops: CDR1 MNHEY, CDR2 SVGAGI. The CDR3 extends over 15 amino acids.

The chain joins TRBV2 to TRBJ1-5; D is possibly TRBD1 (5 bases). The CDR3 has 12 amino acids. CDR1 and CDR2 (germline): SNHLY, FYNNEI. Trimming took off 8 bases at V and 9 bases at J, with 14 bases between the two ends. The CDR3 reads CASEGLLGPQHF. CDR3 in DNA: TGTGCCAGCGAGGGACTACTGGGGCCCCAGCATTTT.

The chain employs TRBV7-2 and TRBJ1-2; 9 bases match TRBD1. With 5 bases clipped from V and 3 bases from J, the junction kept 10 bases outside the gene matches. The CDR3 sequence is 16 residues long. Per germline, CDR1 SGHTA and CDR2 FQGNSA. CDR3 sequence (DNA): TGTGCCAGCAGCCTAGAGCGTACAGGGGGCGACTATGGCTACACCTTC. Its protein is CASSLERTGGDYGYTF.

The chain couples TRBV6-6 to TRBJ1-2; D is possibly TRBD1 (5 bases). The V gene's germline CDR1 is MNHNY and CDR2 SVGAGI (reference sequence). The V end lost 5 bases, the J end lost 9 bases, and 16 bases lay between the germline ends. CDR3 size: 13 residues. CDR3 in amino acids: CASSTLNKGSYTF. Written as DNA, the CDR3 is TGTGCCAGCAGTACCCTCAATAAGGGGAGCTACACCTTC.